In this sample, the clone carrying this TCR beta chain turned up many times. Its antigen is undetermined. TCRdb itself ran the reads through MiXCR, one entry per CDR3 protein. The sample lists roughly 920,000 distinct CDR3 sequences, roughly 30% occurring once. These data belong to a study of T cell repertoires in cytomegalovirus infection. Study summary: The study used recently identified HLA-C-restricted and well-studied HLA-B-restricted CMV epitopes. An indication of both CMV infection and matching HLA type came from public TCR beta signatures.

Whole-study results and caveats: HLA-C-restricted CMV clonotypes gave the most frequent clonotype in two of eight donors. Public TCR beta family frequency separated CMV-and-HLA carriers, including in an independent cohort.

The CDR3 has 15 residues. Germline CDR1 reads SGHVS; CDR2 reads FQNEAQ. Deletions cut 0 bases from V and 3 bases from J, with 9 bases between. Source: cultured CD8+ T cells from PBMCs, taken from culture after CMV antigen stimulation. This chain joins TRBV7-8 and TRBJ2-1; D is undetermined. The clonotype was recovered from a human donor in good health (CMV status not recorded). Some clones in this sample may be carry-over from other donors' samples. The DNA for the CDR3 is TGTGCCAGCAGCTTAGCGGGGATAAGCTACAATGAGCAGTTCTTC. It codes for CASSLAGISYNEQFF.